The 15 T cell receptor beta chains in this list originate from one sample, sequenced in a study of blood T cell repertoires in COVID-19. Here immunoSEQ multiplex PCR was the method, and the copy in TCRdb shows in-frame clones only, minus some. The profile shows about 220,000 clones, around four fifths of them singletons. The sequencing input was PBMCs or T cells enriched from blood (not recorded which). The origin of the receptors is a woman in her 50s who had been exposed to COVID-19.

The chain links TRBV5-4 to TRBJ2-2, with a possible D match to TRBD2 (6 bases). This CDR3 comprises 16 residues. V was shortened by 3 bases and J by 3 bases, with 15 bases between the two germline ends. Germline V gene data show CDR1 as SGHNT and CDR2 as YYREEE (reference sequence). CDR3 sequence (DNA): TGTGCCAGCAGCTCCCCTCGGAGGGGACACACCGGGGAGCTGTTTTTT. This codes for CASSSPRRGHTGELFF.

The chain recombines TRBV6-5 with TRBJ1-2; the D gene is possibly TRBD1 (6 bases). V was pared by 0 bases and J by 3 bases, with 14 bases between. Germline CDR1 MNHEY, CDR2 SVGAGI. The CDR3 is 16 residues long. The CDR3 DNA is TGTGCCAGCAGTTACTCAACCGGGACAACCGACTATGGCTACACCTTC. This encodes CASSYSTGTTDYGYTF.

This clone was picked up one time. This chain connects TRBV18 to TRBJ1-2, with 7 nucleotides matching TRBD1. This CDR3 has 13 residues. J was trimmed by 9 bases and V by 3 bases; bases with no gene match: 7. Germline V gives CDR1 KGHSH, CDR2 LQKENI. The CDR3 region has the DNA TGTGCCAGCTCACCGATACAGGGGTCACGCTACACCTTC. This gives the protein CASSPIQGSRYTF.

DNA for the CDR3: TGTGCCAGCAGTGAAGGATCGACAGCCGATAATGAAAAACTGTTTTTT. Its protein product is CASSEGSTADNEKLFF. The chain employs TRBV6-1 and TRBJ1-4; a possible D gene is TRBD1 (5 bases). Germline CDR1 MNHNS, CDR2 SASEGT. V lost 1 base to trimming and J lost 4 bases, with 13 bases between them. This CDR3 comprises 16 residues.

This chain uses TRBV19 with TRBJ1-1, with unresolved D. The CDR3 totals 12 residues. Germline V gene data show CDR1 as LNHDA and CDR2 as SQIVND (reference sequence). The V end was cut by 3 bases, the J end by 10 bases, with 12 bases between. CDR3: CASSIREGAAFF. As DNA, the CDR3 is TGTGCCAGTAGTATTCGGGAGGGAGCAGCTTTCTTT.

The chain joins TRBV7-9 to TRBJ1-2, with 8 nucleotides matching TRBD1. With V trimmed by 4 bases and J by 4 bases, 14 bases remained unmatched. The V gene's germline CDR1 is SEHNR and CDR2 FQNEAQ (reference sequence). The CDR3 spans 17 residues. The CDR3 loop is CASSSTIRTGSFYGYTF. The CDR3 DNA reads as TGTGCCAGCAGCTCCACCATCCGGACAGGGTCCTTCTATGGCTACACCTTC.

This chain's CDR3 is CASSPQQGRSRNQPQHF. CDR3 DNA: TGTGCCAGCAGCCCGCAACAGGGGAGGAGTCGCAATCAGCCCCAGCATTTT. This chain uses TRBV7-2 with TRBJ1-5, with 7 bases aligning to TRBD1. The V segment lost 5 bases and the J segment 2 bases; nucleotides outside the gene matches: 12. The CDR3 covers 17 residues. CDR1 is SGHTA, CDR2 FQGNSA, per germline.

The chain carries TRBV5-6 and TRBJ1-1; D gene ambiguous. Trimming removed 1 base from V and 4 bases from J, with 11 bases in between. Germline CDR1 and CDR2: SGHDT and YYEEEE. This CDR3 region has 14 residues. The CDR3 region has the DNA TGTGCCAGCAGCTTGATGAGTCGGGGCACTGAAGCTTTCTTT. Its protein is CASSLMSRGTEAFF.

The chain couples TRBV28 to TRBJ1-6; D unresolved. V lost 3 bases, J lost 14 bases, and 11 bases lay in between. The CDR3 totals 12 residues. The germline V gene encodes CDR1 MDHEN and CDR2 SYDVKM. CDR3: CASSFSVSTLHF. CDR3 sequence (DNA): TGTGCCAGCAGTTTTTCGGTCTCGACCCTCCACTTT.

The chain recombines TRBV6-2 or TRBV6-3 with TRBJ2-2, with D unresolved. CDR3 length: 15 residues. Germline V gives CDR1 MNHEY, CDR2 SVGEGT. V gave up 6 bases and J gave up 6 bases, with 17 bases separating them. The CDR3 DNA reads TGTGCCAGCAGCCCAACAAGTGGGCGAGCCGGGGAGCTGTTTTTT. It translates to CASSPTSGRAGELFF.

V is TRBV7-8 and J is TRBJ2-5, with 11 bases matching TRBD2. The CDR3 runs 17 residues. Germline loops: CDR1 SGHVS, CDR2 FQNEAQ. V was clipped by 0 bases and J by 2 bases; unmatched bases: 5. CDR3: CASSLALAGGRQETQYF. Here the CDR3 DNA reads TGTGCCAGCAGCTTAGCGTTAGCGGGGGGGAGGCAAGAGACCCAGTACTTC.

The V gene is TRBV7-2, the J gene TRBJ2-5, with D possibly TRBD2 on 6 matching bases. The germline V gene has CDR1 SGHTA and CDR2 FQGNSA. There are 17 residues in the CDR3. Trimming stripped 1 base from V and 1 base from J, with 16 bases between. The CDR3, as DNA: TGTGCCAGCAGCTTAGGTGGTGCGGGGTCAGTCCAAGAGACCCAGTACTTC. Amino acid sequence: CASSLGGAGSVQETQYF. The variable domain in full, with the rest retrieved from reference TRBV7-2 and TRBJ2-5, is GAGVSQSPSNKVTEKGKDVELRCDPISGHTALYWYRQSLGQGLEFLIYFQGNSAPDKSGLPSDRFSAERTGGSVSTLTIQRTQQEDSAVYLCASSLGGAGSVQETQYFGPGTRLLVL.

A few counts support this clone. The chain carries TRBV6-5 and TRBJ1-1; TRBD1 is a possible D gene (6 bases). The germline gives CDR1 MNHEY, CDR2 SVGAGI. The CDR3 length is 15 residues. Between the trimmed V and J ends, which lost 4 bases and 1 base, there was a span of 13 bases. CDR3 sequence reads: CASSSDRFSNTEAFF. The CDR3 coding sequence is TGTGCCAGCAGTTCGGACAGATTTTCGAACACTGAAGCTTTCTTT.

This chain links TRBV5-4 with TRBJ2-5; D is perhaps TRBD2 (6 bases). The germline V gene has CDR1 SGHNT and CDR2 YYREEE (reference sequence). CDR3 length equals 16 residues. V was clipped by 5 bases and J by 5 bases, with 22 bases between them. CDR3: CASRPGVADTKETQYF. The DNA of the CDR3 is TGTGCCAGCAGACCCGGGGTAGCGGACACTAAGGAGACCCAGTACTTC. Full variable domain (missing parts from reference TRBV5-4 and TRBJ2-5): ETGVTQSPTHLIKTRGQQVTLRCSSQSGHNTVSWYQQALGQGPQFIFQYYREEENGRGNFPPRFSGLQFPNYSSELNVNALELDDSALYLCASRPGVADTKETQYFGPGTRLLVL.

The chain combines TRBV10-2 with TRBJ2-7; 7 bases are a match to TRBD1. Looked up from germline, CDR1 is WSHSY and CDR2 is SAAADI. The J segment lost 5 bases and the V segment lost 6 bases, leaving 7 bases of the junction unmatched. The CDR3 contains 13 residues. The CDR3 loop is CASRKQGHDEQYF. CDR3 nucleotide sequence: TGCGCCAGCAGAAAACAGGGGCACGACGAGCAGTACTTC.